A single sample gave rise to the 9 T cell receptor beta chains below, sequenced in a study of blood T cell repertoires in COVID-19. Data came from immunoSEQ multiplex PCR; TCRdb stores just in-frame clones and leaves some out. This table holds 100,000 to 150,000 clones, roughly 85% found once. The sequencing input was peripheral blood. All receptors derive from a man older than 75 with active or convalescent COVID-19.

The genes are TRBV6-4 and TRBJ1-4; tentative D call: TRBD1 (5 bases). The CDR3 sequence is 13 residues long. Germline V gene data show CDR1 as MRHNA and CDR2 as SNTAGT. With 6 bases removed from V and 5 bases from J, the gap between germline ends came to 10 bases. DNA for the CDR3: TGTGCCAGCAGCAGGGAACTGAATGAAAAACTGTTTTTT. Amino acid sequence: CASSRELNEKLFF.

The chain recombines TRBV6-5 with TRBJ2-7; TRBD1 might be the D (5 bases). With 0 bases removed from V and 3 bases from J, the gap between germline ends came to 9 bases. Germline V CDR1 and CDR2: MNHEY, SVGAGI. This CDR3 is built from 14 residues. The DNA for the CDR3 is TGTGCCAGCAGTTACTCCAGGGAAGGCTACGAGCAGTACTTC. Its translation: CASSYSREGYEQYF.

The chain carries TRBV19 and TRBJ2-2; possible D gene TRBD1, 6 bases. The CDR3 contains 13 residues. Germline V gene sequence: CDR1 LNHDA, CDR2 SQIVND (reference sequence). V gave up 4 bases and J gave up 5 bases, with 8 bases separating them. The DNA for the CDR3 is TGTGCCAGTAGTACAGGACAGACCGGGGAGCTGTTTTTT. It yields the protein CASSTGQTGELFF.

The CDR3 region is CASSGRGVFRASNQPQHF. The CDR3 nucleotides read TGTGCCAGTAGTGGCAGGGGGGTTTTCCGCGCCAGCAATCAGCCCCAGCATTTT. This rearrangement joins TRBV19 to TRBJ1-5, with 7 bases identical to TRBD1. Trimming at V came to 5 bases and at J to 1 base, leaving 14 bases not matched to a gene. The CDR3 consists of 18 residues. Germline V gene data show CDR1 as LNHDA and CDR2 as SQIVND (reference sequence).

The chain links TRBV30 to TRBJ2-5; perhaps TRBD2 as D (6 bases). V was cut by 5 bases and J by 5 bases, with 18 bases left in between. The CDR3 covers 14 residues. Looked up from germline, CDR1 is GTSNPN and CDR2 is SVGIG (reference sequence). This chain's CDR3 is CAWGPLRGRETQYF. The CDR3 DNA follows: TGTGCCTGGGGACCATTGCGGGGCCGGGAGACCCAGTACTTC.

This chain connects TRBV30 to TRBJ1-3; the match to TRBD1 covers 8 bases. Germline CDR1 is GTSNPN and CDR2 is SVGIG (reference sequence). CDR3 length: 14 amino acids. V lost 0 bases and J lost 2; bases outside the gene matches: 0. The CDR3 loop reads CAWSVRGPGNTIYF. CDR3 DNA sequence: TGTGCCTGGAGTGTCAGGGGGCCTGGAAACACCATATATTTT.

V usage is TRBV4-2 and J usage is TRBJ2-2; 9 bases line up with TRBD2. Trimming at V came to 4 bases and at J to 3 bases, leaving 21 bases not matched to a gene. The CDR3 length is 21 residues. Germline CDR1 is LGHNA and CDR2 is YNFKEQ. The CDR3 here is CASSPRAAGGRAVGHTGELFF. Written as DNA, the CDR3 is TGTGCCAGCAGCCCTCGAGCTGCGGGCGGGAGGGCCGTGGGACACACCGGGGAGCTGTTTTTT.

Only one count was recorded for this clone. V and J are TRBV4-2 and TRBJ1-1; D possibly corresponds to TRBD1 (5 bases). Germline CDR1 LGHNA, CDR2 YNFKEQ. The CDR3 totals 15 residues. V lost 0 bases to trimming and J lost 6 bases, with 14 bases between them. The chain's CDR3 is CASSQERQGWAEAFF. In nucleotides, the CDR3 is TGTGCCAGCAGCCAAGAAAGGCAGGGCTGGGCTGAAGCTTTCTTT.

J is TRBJ2-7 and V is TRBV3-1 (or the pseudogene TRBV3-2); 8 bases fit TRBD1. CDR3 size: 17 residues. V lost 4 bases and J lost 3; bases outside the gene matches: 14. The germline CDR1 and CDR2 sequences are LGHDT and YNNKEL (reference sequence). The CDR3, as DNA: TGTGCCAGCAGCCGATCCGCGATCTTCGGGACAGGCTACGAGCAGTACTTC. Translating gives CASSRSAIFGTGYEQYF.